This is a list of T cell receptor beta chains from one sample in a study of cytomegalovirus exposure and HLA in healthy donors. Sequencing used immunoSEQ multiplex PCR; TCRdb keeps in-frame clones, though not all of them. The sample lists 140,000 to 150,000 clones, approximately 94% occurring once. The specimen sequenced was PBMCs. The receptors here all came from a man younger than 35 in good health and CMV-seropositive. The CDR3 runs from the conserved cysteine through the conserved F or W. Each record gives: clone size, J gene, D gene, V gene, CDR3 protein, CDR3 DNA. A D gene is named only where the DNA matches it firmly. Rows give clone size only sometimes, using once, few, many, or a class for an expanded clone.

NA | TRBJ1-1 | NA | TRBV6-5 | CASSYSGRVNTEAFF | TGTGCCAGCAGTTACTCGGGCAGGGTGAACACTGAAGCTTTCTTT
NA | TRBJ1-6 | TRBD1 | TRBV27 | CASSLLGRDRDNSPLHF | TGTGCCAGCAGTTTATTAGGGCGGGACAGAGACAATTCACCCCTCCACTTT
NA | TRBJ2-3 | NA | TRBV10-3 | CAISGSRSTDTQYF | TGTGCCATCAGTGGCTCGCGGTCCACAGATACGCAGTATTTT
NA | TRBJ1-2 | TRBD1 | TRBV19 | CASSKRTGDFSNYGYTF | TGTGCCAGTAGTAAAAGGACAGGGGACTTTTCCAACTATGGCTACACCTTC
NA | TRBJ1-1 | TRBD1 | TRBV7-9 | CASSLMGRGTEAFF | TGTGCCAGCAGCTTAATGGGCAGGGGGACTGAAGCTTTCTTT
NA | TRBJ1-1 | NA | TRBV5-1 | CASSLSKGPDTEAFF | TGCGCCAGCAGCTTGAGTAAGGGGCCGGACACTGAAGCTTTCTTT
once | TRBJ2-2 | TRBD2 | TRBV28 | CASRAGGRTGELFF | TGTGCCAGCAGAGCGGGAGGTCGGACCGGGGAGCTGTTTTTT
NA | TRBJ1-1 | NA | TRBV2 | CASSARTVTRTEAFF | TGTGCCAGCAGCGCTAGGACAGTGACTCGAACTGAAGCTTTCTTT
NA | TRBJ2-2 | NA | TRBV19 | CASSPRGPNTGELFF | TGTGCCAGTAGTCCCCGAGGCCCGAACACCGGGGAGCTGTTTTTT
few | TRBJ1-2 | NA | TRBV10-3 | CAISDNAISGWGYTF | TGTGCCATCAGTGACAATGCTATTTCGGGTTGGGGCTACACCTTC
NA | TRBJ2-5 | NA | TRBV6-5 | CASRGLGSAGTQYF | TGTGCCAGCAGGGGCTTGGGGTCCGCGGGGACCCAGTACTTC
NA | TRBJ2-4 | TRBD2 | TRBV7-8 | CASSPRLAGGEGKNIQYF | TGTGCCAGCAGCCCGAGACTAGCGGGAGGCGAGGGCAAAAACATTCAGTACTTC
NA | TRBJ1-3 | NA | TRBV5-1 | CASRSLGVAGNTIYF | TGCGCCAGCAGGTCACTTGGTGTGGCTGGAAACACCATATATTTT
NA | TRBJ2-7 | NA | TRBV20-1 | CSARDLFEQYF | TGCAGTGCTAGAGATCTATTCGAGCAGTACTTC
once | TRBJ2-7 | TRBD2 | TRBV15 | CATSRDLAESYEQYF | TGTGCCACCAGCAGAGATCTAGCGGAGTCCTACGAGCAGTACTTC
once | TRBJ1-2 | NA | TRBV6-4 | CASSESYGYGYTF | TGTGCCAGCAGTGAATCCTACGGTTATGGCTACACCTTC
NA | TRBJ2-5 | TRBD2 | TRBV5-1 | CASKGTSTQETQYF | TGCGCCAGCAAAGGGACTAGCACCCAAGAGACCCAGTACTTC
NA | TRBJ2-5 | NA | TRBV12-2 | CASRLAEETQYF | TGTGCAAGTCGCTTGGCGGAAGAGACCCAGTACTTC
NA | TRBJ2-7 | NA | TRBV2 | CASSEVLAYEQYF | TGTGCCAGCAGTGAAGTATTAGCCTACGAGCAGTACTTC
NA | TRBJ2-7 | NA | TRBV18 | CASSSGSEAGYYEQYF | TGTGCCAGCTCATCTGGTTCCGAGGCTGGCTACTACGAGCAGTACTTC
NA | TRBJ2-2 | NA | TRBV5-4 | CASSSAGHLNTGELFF | TGTGCCAGCAGCTCCGCGGGGCATTTGAACACCGGGGAGCTGTTTTTT
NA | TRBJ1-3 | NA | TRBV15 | CATSRDRGGNTIYF | TGTGCCACCAGCAGAGATAGGGGCGGAAACACCATATATTTT
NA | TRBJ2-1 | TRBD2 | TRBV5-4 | CASSLLAGVNEQFF | TGTGCCAGCAGCTTACTAGCGGGAGTGAATGAGCAGTTCTTC
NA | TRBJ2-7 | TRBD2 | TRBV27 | CASSFSGASGAYEQYF | TGTGCCAGCAGTTTTAGTGGTGCTAGCGGTGCCTACGAGCAGTACTTC
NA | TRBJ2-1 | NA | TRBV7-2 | CASSLQVYMRAANEQFF | TGTGCCAGCAGCTTACAGGTGTATATGCGAGCGGCCAATGAGCAGTTCTTC
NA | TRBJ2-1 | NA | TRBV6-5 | CASSSTLSGSYNEQFF | TGTGCCAGCAGTTCCACCTTATCGGGCTCCTACAATGAGCAGTTCTTC
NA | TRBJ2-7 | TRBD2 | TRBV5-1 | CASGLAGGVPNYEQYF | TGCGCCAGCGGACTAGCGGGAGGCGTCCCCAACTACGAGCAGTACTTC
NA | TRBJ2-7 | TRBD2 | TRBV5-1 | CASSKGLAGVEQYF | TGCGCCAGCAGCAAGGGACTAGCGGGAGTGGAGCAGTACTTC
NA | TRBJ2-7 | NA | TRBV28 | CASSLGGLAYEQYF | TGTGCCAGCAGTTTAGGAGGGCTTGCCTACGAGCAGTACTTC
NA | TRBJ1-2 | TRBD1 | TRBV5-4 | CASSLGQGASNYGYTF | TGTGCCAGCAGCTTGGGACAGGGGGCTAGTAACTATGGCTACACCTTC
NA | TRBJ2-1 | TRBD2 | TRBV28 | CASSSTSGSTSYNEQFF | TGTGCCAGCAGTTCCACTAGCGGGAGTACCTCCTACAATGAGCAGTTCTTC
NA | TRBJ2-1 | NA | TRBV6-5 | CASRVFSSYNEQFF | TGTGCCAGCAGGGTCTTCAGCTCCTACAATGAGCAGTTCTTC